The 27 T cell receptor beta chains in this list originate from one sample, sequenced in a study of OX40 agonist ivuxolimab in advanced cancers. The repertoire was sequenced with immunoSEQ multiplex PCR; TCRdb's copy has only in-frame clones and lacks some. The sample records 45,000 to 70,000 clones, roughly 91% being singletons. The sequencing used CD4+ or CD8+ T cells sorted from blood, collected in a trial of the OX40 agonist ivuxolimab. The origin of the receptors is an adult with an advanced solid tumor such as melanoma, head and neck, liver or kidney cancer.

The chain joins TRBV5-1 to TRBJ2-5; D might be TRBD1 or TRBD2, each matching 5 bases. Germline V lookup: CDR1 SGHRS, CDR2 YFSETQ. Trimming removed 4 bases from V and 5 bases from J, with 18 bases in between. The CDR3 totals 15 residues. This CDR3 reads CASSLYDTGLETQYF. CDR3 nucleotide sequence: TGCGCCAGCAGCCTGTACGACACGGGGCTGGAGACCCAGTACTTC.

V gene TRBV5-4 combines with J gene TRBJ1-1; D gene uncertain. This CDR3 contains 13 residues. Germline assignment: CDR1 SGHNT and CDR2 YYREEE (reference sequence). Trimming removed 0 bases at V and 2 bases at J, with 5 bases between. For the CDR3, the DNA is TGTGCCAGCAGCTTGGAGATAAACACTGAAGCTTTCTTT. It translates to CASSLEINTEAFF. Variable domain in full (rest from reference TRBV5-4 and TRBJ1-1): ETGVTQSPTHLIKTRGQQVTLRCSSQSGHNTVSWYQQALGQGPQFIFQYYREEENGRGNFPPRFSGLQFPNYSSELNVNALELDDSALYLCASSLEINTEAFFGQGTRLTVV.

The CDR3 protein is CASSRGLRGGEQYF. CDR3 nucleotides: TGTGCCAGCAGCCGGGGACTCAGGGGAGGGGAGCAGTACTTC. The chain uses TRBV5-6 and TRBJ2-7, with a possible D match to TRBD2 (7 bases). Germline CDR1 SGHDT, CDR2 YYEEEE. The CDR3 contains 14 residues. V gave up 4 bases and J gave up 7 bases, with 18 bases separating them.

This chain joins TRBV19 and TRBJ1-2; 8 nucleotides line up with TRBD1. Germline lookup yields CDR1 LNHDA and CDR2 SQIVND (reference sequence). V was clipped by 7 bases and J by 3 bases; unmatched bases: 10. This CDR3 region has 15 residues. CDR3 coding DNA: TGTGCCAGTACCTCTATGGCGGACAGGGACTATGGCTACACCTTC. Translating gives CASTSMADRDYGYTF.

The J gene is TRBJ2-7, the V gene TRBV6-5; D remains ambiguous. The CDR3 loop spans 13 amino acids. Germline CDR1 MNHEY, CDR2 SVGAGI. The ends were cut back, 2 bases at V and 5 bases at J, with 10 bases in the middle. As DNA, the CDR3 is TGTGCCAGCAGTTACCAGGCCGGCGACGAGCAGTACTTC. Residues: CASSYQAGDEQYF.

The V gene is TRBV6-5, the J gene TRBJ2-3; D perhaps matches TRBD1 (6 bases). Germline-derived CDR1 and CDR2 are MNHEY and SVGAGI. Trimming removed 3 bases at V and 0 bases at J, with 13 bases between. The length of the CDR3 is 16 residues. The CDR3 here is CASSYSGTSSTDTQYF. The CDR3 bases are TGTGCCAGCAGTTATTCCGGGACATCTAGCACAGATACGCAGTATTTT.

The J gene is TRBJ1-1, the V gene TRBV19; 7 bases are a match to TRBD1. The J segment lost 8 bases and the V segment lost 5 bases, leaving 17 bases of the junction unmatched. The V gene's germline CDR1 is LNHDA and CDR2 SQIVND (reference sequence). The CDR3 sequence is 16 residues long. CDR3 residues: CASSVPFGRGEPEAFF. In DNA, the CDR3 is TGTGCCAGTAGTGTACCTTTTGGCAGGGGGGAACCAGAAGCTTTCTTT. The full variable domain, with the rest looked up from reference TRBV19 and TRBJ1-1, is DGGITQSPKYLFRKEGQNVTLSCEQNLNHDAMYWYRQDPGQGLRLIYYSQIVNDFQKGDIAEGYSVSREKKESFPLTVTSAQKNPTAFYLCASSVPFGRGEPEAFFGQGTRLTVV.

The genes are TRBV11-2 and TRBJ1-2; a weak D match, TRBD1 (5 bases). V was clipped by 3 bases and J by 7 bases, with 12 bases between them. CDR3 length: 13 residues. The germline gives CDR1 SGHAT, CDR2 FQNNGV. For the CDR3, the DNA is TGTGCCAGCAGCTTGGGGGGAGAGGTTGGCTACACCTTC. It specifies CASSLGGEVGYTF.

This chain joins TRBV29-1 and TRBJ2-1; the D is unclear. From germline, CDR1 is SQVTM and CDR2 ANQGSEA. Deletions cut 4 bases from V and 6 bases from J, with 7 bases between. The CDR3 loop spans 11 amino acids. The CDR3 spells CSVAPSNEQFF. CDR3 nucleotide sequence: TGCAGCGTTGCTCCCTCCAATGAGCAGTTCTTC.

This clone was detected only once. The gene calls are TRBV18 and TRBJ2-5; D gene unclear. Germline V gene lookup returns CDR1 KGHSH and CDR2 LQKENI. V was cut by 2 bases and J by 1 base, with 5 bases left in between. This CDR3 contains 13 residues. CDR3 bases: TGTGCCAGCTCACCAAACAGCCAAGAGACCCAGTACTTC. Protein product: CASSPNSQETQYF.

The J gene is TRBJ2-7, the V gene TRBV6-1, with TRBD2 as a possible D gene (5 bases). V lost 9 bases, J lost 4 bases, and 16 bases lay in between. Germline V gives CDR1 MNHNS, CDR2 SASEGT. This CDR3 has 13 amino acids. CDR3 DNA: TGTGCCAGGGACCGGGAAGGAAAATACGAGCAGTACTTC. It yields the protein CARDREGKYEQYF.

The CDR3 region is CASSLTSGRSYEQYF. The CDR3 nucleotides read TGCGCCAGCAGCTTGACTAGCGGGAGGTCCTACGAGCAGTACTTC. The V call is TRBV5-1, the J call TRBJ2-7; 12 positions agree with TRBD2. The junction had 0 bases not matched to a gene; V was cut back by 1 base and J by 1 base. Germline values: CDR1 SGHRS, CDR2 YFSETQ. The CDR3 has 15 amino acids.

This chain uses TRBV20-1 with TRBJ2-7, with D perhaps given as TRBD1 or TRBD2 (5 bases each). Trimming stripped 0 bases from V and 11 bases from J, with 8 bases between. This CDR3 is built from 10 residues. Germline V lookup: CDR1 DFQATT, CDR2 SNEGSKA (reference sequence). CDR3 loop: CSAREGVEYF. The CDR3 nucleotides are TGCAGTGCTAGAGAGGGGGTTGAGTACTTC.

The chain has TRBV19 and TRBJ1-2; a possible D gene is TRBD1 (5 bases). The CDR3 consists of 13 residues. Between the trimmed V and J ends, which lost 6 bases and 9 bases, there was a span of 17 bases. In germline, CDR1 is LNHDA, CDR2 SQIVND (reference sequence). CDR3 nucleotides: TGTGCCAGTAGGGGAGCACCGGGACTAAGCTACACCTTC. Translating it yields CASRGAPGLSYTF. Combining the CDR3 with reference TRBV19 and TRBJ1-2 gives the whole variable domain DGGITQSPKYLFRKEGQNVTLSCEQNLNHDAMYWYRQDPGQGLRLIYYSQIVNDFQKGDIAEGYSVSREKKESFPLTVTSAQKNPTAFYLCASRGAPGLSYTFGSGTRLTVV.

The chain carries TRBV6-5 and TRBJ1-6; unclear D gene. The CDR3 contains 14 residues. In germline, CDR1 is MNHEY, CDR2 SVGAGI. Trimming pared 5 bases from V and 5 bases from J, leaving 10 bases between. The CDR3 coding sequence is TGTGCCAGCAGTCGGGAACTCAATAATTCACCCCTCCACTTT. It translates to CASSRELNNSPLHF.

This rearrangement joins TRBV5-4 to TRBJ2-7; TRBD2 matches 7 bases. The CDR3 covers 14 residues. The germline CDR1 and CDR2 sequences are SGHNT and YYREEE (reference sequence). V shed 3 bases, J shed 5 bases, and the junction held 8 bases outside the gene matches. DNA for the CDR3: TGTGCCAGCAGCTCGGGGGGTGCGGCAGACGAGCAGTACTTC. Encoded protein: CASSSGGAADEQYF.

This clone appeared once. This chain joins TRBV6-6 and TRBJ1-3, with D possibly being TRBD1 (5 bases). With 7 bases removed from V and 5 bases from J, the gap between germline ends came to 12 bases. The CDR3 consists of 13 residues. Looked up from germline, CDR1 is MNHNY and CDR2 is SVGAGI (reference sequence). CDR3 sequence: CASTSGLRNTIYF. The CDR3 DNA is TGTGCCAGCACCTCGGGACTTAGAAACACCATATATTTT.

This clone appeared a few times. The CDR3 bases are TGTGCCAGCAGCCAAGACAGGGGGTTTGAGACCCAGTACTTC. Protein: CASSQDRGFETQYF. The J gene is TRBJ2-5, the V gene TRBV14; 7 bases agree with TRBD1. V lost 0 bases and J lost 5; bases outside the gene matches: 3. This CDR3 spans 14 amino acids. From germline, CDR1 is SGHDN and CDR2 FVKESK.

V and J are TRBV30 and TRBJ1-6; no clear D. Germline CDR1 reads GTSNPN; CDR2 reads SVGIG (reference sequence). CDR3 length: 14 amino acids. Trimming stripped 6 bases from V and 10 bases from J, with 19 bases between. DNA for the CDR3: TGTGCCTGCCCCGTAGGGCCGGGTAACTCACCCCTCCACTTT. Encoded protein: CACPVGPGNSPLHF.

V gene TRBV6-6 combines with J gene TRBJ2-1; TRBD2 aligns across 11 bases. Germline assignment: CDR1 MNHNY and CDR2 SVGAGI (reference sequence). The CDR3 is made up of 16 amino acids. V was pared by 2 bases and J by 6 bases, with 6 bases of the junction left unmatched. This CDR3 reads CASSYPTSGRSNEQFF. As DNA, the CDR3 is TGTGCCAGCAGTTACCCTACTAGCGGGAGATCCAATGAGCAGTTCTTC.

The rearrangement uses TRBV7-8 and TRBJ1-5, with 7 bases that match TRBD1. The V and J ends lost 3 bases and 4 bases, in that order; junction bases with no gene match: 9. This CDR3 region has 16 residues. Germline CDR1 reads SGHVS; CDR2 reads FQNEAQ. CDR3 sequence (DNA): TGTGCCAGCAGCTTGGGGACAGTTTTGGGAAATCAGCCCCAGCATTTT. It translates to CASSLGTVLGNQPQHF. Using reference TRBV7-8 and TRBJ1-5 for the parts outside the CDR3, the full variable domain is GAGVSQSPRYKVAKRGQDVALRCDPISGHVSLFWYQQALGQGPEFLTYFQNEAQLDKSGLPSDRFFAERPEGSVSTLKIQRTQQEDSAVYLCASSLGTVLGNQPQHFGDGTRLSIL.

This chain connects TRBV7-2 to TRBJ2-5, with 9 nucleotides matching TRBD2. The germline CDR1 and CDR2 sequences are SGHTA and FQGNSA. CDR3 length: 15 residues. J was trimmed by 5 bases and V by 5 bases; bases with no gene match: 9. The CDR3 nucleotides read TGTGCCAGCAGCCCACGGCGGGAGGGCCGGGAGACCCAGTACTTC. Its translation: CASSPRREGRETQYF.

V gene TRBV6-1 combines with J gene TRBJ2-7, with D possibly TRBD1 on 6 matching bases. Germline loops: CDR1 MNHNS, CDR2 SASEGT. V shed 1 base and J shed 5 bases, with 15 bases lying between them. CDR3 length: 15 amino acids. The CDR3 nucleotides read TGTGCCAGCAGTGAAGAAACAGGGTCTTGGGACGAGCAGTACTTC. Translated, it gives CASSEETGSWDEQYF.

CDR3 in amino acids: CASSLDRAYSGNTIYF. In nucleotides, the CDR3 is TGTGCCAGCAGTCTGGACAGGGCCTACTCTGGAAACACCATATATTTT. This chain joins TRBV28 and TRBJ1-3, with 8 bases aligning to TRBD1. J was trimmed by 0 bases and V by 5 bases; bases with no gene match: 6. This CDR3 has 16 amino acids. Per germline, CDR1 MDHEN and CDR2 SYDVKM.

CDR3 sequence reads: CASSQAAGYSTDTQYF. CDR3 nucleotide sequence: TGCGCCAGCAGCCAAGCGGCAGGGTATAGCACAGATACGCAGTATTTT. The J gene is TRBJ2-3, the V gene TRBV4-1; TRBD1 is a possible D gene (5 bases). Per germline, CDR1 MGHRA and CDR2 YSYEKL. Trimming shortened V by 1 base and J by 0 bases, and 11 bases separated the two germline ends. This CDR3 is 16 amino acids long.

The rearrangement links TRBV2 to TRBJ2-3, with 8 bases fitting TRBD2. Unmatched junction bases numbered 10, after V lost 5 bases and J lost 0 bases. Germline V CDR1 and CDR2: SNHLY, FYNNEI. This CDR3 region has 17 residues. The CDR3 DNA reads TGTGCCAGCAGTCCCGGCAATCCTAGCGGGAGCACAGATACGCAGTATTTT. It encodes CASSPGNPSGSTDTQYF.

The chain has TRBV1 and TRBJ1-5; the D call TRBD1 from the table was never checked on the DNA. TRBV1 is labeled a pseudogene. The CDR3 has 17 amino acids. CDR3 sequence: CTSSHWETGSSNQPQHF. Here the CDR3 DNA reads TGCACCAGCAGCCATTGGGAGACAGGGTCCAGCAATCAGCCCCAGCATTTT.